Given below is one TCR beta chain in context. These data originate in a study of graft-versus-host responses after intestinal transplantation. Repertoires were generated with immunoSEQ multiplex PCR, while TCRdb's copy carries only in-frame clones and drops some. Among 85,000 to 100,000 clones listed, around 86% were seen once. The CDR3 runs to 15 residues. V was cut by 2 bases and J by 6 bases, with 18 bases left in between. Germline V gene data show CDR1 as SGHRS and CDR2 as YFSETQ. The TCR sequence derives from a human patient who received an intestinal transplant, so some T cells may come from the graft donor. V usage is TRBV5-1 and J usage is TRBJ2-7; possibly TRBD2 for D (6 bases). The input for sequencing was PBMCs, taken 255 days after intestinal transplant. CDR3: CASSLGWDSAIEQYF. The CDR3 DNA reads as TGCGCCAGCAGCTTAGGATGGGACTCTGCGATCGAGCAGTACTTC. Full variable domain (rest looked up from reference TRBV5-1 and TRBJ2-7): KAGVTQTPRYLIKTRGQQVTLSCSPISGHRSVSWYQQTPGQGLQFLFEYFSETQRNKGNFPGRFSGRQFSNSRSEMNVSTLELGDSALYLCASSLGWDSAIEQYFGPGTRLTVT.